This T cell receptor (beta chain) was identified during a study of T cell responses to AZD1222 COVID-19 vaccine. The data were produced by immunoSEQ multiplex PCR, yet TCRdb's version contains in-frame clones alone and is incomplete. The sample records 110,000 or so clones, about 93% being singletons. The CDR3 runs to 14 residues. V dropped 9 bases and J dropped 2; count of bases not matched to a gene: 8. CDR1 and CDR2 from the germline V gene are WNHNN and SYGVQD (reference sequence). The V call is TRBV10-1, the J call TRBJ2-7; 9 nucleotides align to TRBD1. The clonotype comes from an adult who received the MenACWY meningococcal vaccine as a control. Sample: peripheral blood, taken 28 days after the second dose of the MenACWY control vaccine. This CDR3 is CARGPGQGTYEQYV. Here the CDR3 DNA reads TGCGCCAGGGGACCGGGACAGGGCACCTACGAGCAGTACGTC.